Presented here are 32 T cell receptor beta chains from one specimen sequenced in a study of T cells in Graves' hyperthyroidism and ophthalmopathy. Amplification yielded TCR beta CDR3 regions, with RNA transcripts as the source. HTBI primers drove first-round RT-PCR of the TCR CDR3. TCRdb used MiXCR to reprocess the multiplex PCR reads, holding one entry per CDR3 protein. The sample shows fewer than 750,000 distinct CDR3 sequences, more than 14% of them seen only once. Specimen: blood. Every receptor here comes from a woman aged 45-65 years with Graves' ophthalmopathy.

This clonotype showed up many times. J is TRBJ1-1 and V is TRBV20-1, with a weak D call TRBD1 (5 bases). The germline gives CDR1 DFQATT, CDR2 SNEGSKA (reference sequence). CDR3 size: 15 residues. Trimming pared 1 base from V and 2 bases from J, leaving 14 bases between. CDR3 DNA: TGCAGTGCTAGAGCTCAGGGCCAAGGAAACACTGAAGCTTTCTTT. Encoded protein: CSARAQGQGNTEAFF.

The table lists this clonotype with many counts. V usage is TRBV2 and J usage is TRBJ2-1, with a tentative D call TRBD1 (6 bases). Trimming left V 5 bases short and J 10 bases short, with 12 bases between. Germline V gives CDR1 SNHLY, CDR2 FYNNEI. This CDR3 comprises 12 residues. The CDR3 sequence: CASSPGVEEQFF. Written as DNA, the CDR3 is TGTGCCAGCAGTCCAGGGGTTGAAGAGCAGTTCTTC.

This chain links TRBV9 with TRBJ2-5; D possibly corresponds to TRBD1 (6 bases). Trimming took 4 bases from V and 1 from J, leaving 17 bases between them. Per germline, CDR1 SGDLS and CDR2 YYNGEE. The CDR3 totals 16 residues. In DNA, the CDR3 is TGTGCCAGCAGCCCCGACCCCGGGACAATCCAAGAGACCCAGTACTTC. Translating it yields CASSPDPGTIQETQYF.

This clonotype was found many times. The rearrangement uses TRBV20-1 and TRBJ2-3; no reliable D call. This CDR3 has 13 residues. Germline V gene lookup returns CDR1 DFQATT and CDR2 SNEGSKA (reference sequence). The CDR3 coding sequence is TGCAGCCAATCTAGTGTTAGCACAGATACGCAGTATTTT. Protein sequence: CSQSSVSTDTQYF.

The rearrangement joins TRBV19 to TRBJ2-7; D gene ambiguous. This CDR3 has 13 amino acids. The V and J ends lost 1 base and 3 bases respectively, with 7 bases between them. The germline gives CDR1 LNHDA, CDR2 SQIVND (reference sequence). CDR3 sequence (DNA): TGTGCCAGTAGTATAGGTACAGACTACGAGCAGTACTTC. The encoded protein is CASSIGTDYEQYF.

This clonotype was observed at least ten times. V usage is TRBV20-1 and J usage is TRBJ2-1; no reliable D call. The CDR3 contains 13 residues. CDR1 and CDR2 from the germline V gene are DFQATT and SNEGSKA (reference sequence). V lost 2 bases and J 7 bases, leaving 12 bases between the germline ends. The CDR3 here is CSARRRWGNEQFF. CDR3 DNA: TGCAGTGCTAGAAGGAGATGGGGTAATGAGCAGTTCTTC.

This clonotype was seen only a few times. The CDR3 DNA sequence: TGTGCCAGCAGCTTAGGGTTAGCGGGAGTGGACTACGAGCAGTACTTC. It specifies CASSLGLAGVDYEQYF. This chain joins TRBV7-9 and TRBJ2-7; TRBD2 agrees at 9 bases. With V trimmed by 1 base and J by 3 bases, 7 bases remained unmatched. The germline V gene has CDR1 SEHNR and CDR2 FQNEAQ (reference sequence). CDR3 size: 16 residues.

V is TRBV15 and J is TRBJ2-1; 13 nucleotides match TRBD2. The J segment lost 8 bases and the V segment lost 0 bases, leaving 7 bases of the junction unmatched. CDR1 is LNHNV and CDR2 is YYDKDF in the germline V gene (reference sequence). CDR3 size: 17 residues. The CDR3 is CATSRDGTSGERYEQFF. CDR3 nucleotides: TGTGCCACCAGCAGAGATGGGACTAGCGGGGAGAGGTATGAGCAGTTCTTC.

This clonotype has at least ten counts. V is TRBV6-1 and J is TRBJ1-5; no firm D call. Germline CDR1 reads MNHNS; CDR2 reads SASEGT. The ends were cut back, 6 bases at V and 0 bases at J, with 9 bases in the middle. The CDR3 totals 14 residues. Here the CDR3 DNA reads TGTGCCAGCAGACAGAATCATAGCAATCAGCCCCAGCATTTT. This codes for CASRQNHSNQPQHF.

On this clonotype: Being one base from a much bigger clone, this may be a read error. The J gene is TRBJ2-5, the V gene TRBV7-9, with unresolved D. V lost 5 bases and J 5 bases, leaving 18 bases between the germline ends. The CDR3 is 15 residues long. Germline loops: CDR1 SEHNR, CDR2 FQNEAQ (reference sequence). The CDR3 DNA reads TGTGCCAGCAGCCTACCCCTATTACAGATGGAGACCCAGTACTTC. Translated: CASSLPLLQMETQYF.

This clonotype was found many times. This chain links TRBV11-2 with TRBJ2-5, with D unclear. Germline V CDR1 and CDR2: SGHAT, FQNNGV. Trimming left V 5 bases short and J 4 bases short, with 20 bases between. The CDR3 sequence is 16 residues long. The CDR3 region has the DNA TGTGCCAGCAGCCCAAGGGTGGCGTTGCGGCGAGAGACCCAGTACTTC. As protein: CASSPRVALRRETQYF.

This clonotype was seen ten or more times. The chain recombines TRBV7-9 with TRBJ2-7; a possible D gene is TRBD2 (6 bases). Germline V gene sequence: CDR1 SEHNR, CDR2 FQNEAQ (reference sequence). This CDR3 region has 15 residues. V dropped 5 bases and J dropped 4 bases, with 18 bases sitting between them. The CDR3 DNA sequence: TGTGCCAGCAGCAAACCGGGGGACCGGGGGTACGAGCAGTACTTC. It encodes CASSKPGDRGYEQYF.

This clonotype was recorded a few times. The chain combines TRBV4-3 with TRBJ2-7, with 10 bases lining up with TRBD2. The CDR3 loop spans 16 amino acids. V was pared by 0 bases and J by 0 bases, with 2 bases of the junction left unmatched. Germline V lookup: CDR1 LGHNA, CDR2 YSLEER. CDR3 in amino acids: CASSQEPSGSSYEQYF. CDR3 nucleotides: TGCGCCAGCAGCCAAGAACCTAGCGGGAGCTCCTACGAGCAGTACTTC.

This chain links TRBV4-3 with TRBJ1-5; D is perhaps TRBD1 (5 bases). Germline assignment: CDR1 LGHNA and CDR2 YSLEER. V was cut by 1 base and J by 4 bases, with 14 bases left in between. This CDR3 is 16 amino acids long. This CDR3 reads CASSQVGRELNQPQHF. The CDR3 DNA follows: TGCGCCAGCAGCCAAGTAGGCAGGGAGTTGAATCAGCCCCAGCATTTT.

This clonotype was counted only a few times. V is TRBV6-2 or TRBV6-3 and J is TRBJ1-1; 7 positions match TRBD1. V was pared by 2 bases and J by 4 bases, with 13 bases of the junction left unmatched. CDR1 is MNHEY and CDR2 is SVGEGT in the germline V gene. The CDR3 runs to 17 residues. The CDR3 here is CASSYPRQGVRITEAFF. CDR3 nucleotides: TGTGCCAGCAGTTACCCGAGACAGGGCGTAAGAATCACTGAAGCTTTCTTT.

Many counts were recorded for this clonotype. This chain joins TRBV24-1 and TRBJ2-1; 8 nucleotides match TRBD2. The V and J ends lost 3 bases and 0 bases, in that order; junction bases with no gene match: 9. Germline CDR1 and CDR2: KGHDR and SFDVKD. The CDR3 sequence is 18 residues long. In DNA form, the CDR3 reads TGTGCCACCAGTGATCCTGGACTAGCTCTAAGCTCCTACAATGAGCAGTTCTTC. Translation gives CATSDPGLALSSYNEQFF.

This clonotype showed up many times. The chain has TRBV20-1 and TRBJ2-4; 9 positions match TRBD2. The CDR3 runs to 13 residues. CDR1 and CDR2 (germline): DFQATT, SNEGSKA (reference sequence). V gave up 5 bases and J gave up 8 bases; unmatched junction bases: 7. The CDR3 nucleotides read TGCAGTGCTCTCGTAGCGGGAGAGGACATTCAGTACTTC. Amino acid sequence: CSALVAGEDIQYF.

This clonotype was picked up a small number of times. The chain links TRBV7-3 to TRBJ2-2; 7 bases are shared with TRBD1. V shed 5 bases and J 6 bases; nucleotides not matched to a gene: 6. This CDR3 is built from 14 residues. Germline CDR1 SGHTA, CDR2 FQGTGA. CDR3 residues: CASSPGQVSGELFF. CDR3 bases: TGTGCCAGCAGCCCAGGACAGGTATCCGGGGAGCTGTTTTTT.

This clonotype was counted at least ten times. The chain's CDR3 is CASSSPQASYEQYF. The CDR3 DNA reads as TGTGCCAGCAGTTCACCACAGGCATCCTACGAGCAGTACTTC. The rearrangement joins TRBV6-2 or TRBV6-3 to TRBJ2-7; D might be TRBD1 (5 bases). Trimming removed 4 bases from V and 1 base from J, with 11 bases in between. Germline CDR1 and CDR2: MNHEY and SVGEGT. CDR3 length: 14 residues.

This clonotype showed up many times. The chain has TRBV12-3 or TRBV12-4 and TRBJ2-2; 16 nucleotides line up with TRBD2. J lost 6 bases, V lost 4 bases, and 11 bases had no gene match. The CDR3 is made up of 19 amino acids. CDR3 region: CASSYGTGGLAGGAGELFF. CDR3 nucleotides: TGTGCCAGCAGTTATGGGACAGGGGGACTAGCGGGAGGGGCCGGGGAGCTGTTTTTT.

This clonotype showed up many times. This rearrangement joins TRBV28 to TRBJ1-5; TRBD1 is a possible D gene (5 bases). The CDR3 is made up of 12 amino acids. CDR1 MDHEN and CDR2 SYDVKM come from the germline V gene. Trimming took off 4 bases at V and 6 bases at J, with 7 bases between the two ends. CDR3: CASSSGFQPQHF. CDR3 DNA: TGTGCCAGCAGTTCAGGGTTTCAGCCCCAGCATTTT.

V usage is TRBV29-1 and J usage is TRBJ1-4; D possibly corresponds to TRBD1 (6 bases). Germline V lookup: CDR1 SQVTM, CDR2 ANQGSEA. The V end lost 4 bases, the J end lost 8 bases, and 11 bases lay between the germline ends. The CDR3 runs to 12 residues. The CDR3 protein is CSVAQQGEKLFF. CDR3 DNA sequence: TGCAGCGTTGCGCAACAGGGAGAAAAACTGTTTTTT.

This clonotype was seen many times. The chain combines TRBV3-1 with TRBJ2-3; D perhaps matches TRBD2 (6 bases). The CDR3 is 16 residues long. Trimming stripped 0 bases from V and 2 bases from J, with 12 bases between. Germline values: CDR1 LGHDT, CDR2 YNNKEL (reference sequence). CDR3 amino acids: CASSQDSGGNTDTQYF. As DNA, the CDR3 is TGTGCCAGCAGCCAAGATTCGGGCGGGAACACAGATACGCAGTATTTT.

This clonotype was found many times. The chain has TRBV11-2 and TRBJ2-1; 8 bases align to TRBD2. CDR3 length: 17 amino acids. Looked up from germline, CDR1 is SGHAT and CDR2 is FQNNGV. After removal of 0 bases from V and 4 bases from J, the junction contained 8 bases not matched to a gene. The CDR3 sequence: CASSLDGAGVGYNEQFF. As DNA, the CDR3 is TGTGCCAGCAGCTTAGATGGAGCGGGAGTAGGGTACAATGAGCAGTTCTTC.

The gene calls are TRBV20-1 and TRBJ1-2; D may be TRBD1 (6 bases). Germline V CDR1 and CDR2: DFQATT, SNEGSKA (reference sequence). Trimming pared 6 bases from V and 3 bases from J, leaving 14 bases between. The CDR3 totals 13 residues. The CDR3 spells CSARRQADYGYTF. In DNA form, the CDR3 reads TGCAGTGCGAGAAGACAGGCAGACTATGGCTACACCTTC.

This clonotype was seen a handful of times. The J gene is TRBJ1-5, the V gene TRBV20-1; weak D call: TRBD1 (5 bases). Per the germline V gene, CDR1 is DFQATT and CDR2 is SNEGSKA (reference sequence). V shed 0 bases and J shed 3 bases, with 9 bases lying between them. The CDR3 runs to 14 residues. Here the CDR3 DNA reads TGCAGTGCTAGAGATGCAGGGTTCAATCAGCCCCAGCATTTT. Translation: CSARDAGFNQPQHF.

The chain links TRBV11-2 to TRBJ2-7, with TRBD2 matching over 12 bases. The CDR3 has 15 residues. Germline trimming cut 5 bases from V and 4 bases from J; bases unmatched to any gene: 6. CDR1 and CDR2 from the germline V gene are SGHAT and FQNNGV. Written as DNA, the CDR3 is TGTGCCAGCAGCCAAAGACTAGCGGGAGCGTACGAGCAGTACTTC. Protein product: CASSQRLAGAYEQYF. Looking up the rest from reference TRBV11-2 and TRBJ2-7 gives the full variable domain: EAGVAQSPRYKIIEKRQSVAFWCNPISGHATLYWYQQILGQGPKLLIQFQNNGVVDDSQLPKDRFSAERLKGVDSTLKIQPAKLEDSAVYLCASSQRLAGAYEQYFGPGTRLTVT.

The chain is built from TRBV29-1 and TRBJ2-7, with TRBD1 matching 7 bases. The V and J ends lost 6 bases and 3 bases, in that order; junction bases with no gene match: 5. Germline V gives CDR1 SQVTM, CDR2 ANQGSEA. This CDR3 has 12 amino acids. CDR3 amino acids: CSVQDRYYEQYF. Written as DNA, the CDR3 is TGCAGCGTCCAGGACAGGTACTACGAGCAGTACTTC.

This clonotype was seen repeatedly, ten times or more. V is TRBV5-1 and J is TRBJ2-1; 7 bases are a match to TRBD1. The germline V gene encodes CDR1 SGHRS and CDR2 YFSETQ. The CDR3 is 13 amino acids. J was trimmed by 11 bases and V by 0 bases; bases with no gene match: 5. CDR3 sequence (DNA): TGCGCCAGCAGCTTGGAGGACAGGCTCCAGCAGTTCTTC. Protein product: CASSLEDRLQQFF.

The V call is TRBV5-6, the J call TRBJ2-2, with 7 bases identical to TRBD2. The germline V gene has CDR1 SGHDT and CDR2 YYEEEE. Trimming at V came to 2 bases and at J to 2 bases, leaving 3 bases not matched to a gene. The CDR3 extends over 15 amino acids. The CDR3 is CASSLSGINTGELFF. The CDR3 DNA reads TGTGCCAGCAGCTTAAGCGGGATTAACACCGGGGAGCTGTTTTTT.

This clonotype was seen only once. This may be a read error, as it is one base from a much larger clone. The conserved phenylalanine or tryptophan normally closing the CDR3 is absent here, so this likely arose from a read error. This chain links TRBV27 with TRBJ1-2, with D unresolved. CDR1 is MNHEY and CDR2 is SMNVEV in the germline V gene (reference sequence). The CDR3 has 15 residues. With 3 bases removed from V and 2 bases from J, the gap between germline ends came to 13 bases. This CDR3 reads CASSFREGSNYGYTL. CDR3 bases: TGTGCCAGCAGTTTCCGGGAGGGAAGCAACTATGGCTACACCCTC.

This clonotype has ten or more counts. DNA of the CDR3: TGTGCCAGCAGTTTATTGGGAGGCCCACACAATGAGCAGTTCTTC. Translation: CASSLLGGPHNEQFF. The chain carries TRBV12-3 or TRBV12-4 and TRBJ2-1; a possible D gene is TRBD2 (6 bases). The CDR3 runs 15 residues. V gave up 2 bases and J gave up 5 bases, with 13 bases separating them.